This T cell receptor beta chain was documented in a study of shared clonotypes between healthy human individuals (dated by TCRdb to the early 2020s). Notes on the research overall: A couple of women and three men aged 18 to 49 years were included in the cohort. For each donor, CD4 naive and CD4 memory were each given three plates, CD8 naive was given two plates, and CD8 memory was given one plate. To estimate repertoire size and how much clonotypes are shared between individuals, the study performed deep sequencing of blood TCR repertoires from a few healthy adults. Libraries were prepared and TCR repertoires were sequenced by different laboratories using diverse techniques, in order to increase sequencing depth and limit assay-specific biases. Per donor, leukapheresis produced somewhere between about 0.8 and 9 billion PBMCs.

After removal of 5 bases from V and 10 bases from J, the junction retains 11 bases not matched to a gene. Based on the germline V gene, the CDR1 and CDR2 sequences are SNHLY and FYNNEI. From its cysteine to its phenylalanine, the CDR3 spans 15 amino acids. Only CDR3 DNA remains: 45 bases, in frame from the first base. Healthy HIV-negative adults with no recently reported acute infections or vaccinations were included as donors. Every donor was a Caucasian adult residing in Nashville, Tennessee, USA. Magnetic negative selection was used to enrich CD4+ T cells, after which naive cells were positively selected on CD45RA and the negative fraction became the memory subset. Blood was collected by leukapheresis, and PBMCs were isolated by Ficoll-Histopaque density gradient centrifugation and then cryopreserved in liquid nitrogen vapor phase. Analytical flow cytometry was used to check the purity and quantity of every magnetically sorted T cell population. Each sorted fraction had its genomic DNA isolated and then quantified by UV absorbance on a Nanodrop 2000c.

General conclusions and limits of the study: Sampling was limited to blood, and TCR repertoires in tissue likely differ from TCR repertoires in blood. Incomplete sequencing was indicated by rarefaction of sorted-subset datasets, despite the large sequencing depth. The small number of donors limited the genetic and exposure-history diversity represented. Compared with non-shared clonotypes, the clonotypes found in all four sorted-subset donors had higher generation probabilities. Larger estimated clonotype richness was generally found for naive subsets than for memory subsets. Based on pairwise subsampling, the degree of clonotype sharing among donors was expected to be affected by sequencing depth. Sharing across a few donors was observed for approximately 5% of naive CD4, 3% to 3.5% of naive CD8, roughly 2.4% of memory CD4, and less than 0.45% of memory CD8 clonotypes.

TCR CDR3 regions were amplified from genomic DNA by multiplex PCR using the deep immunoSEQ assay. Extracted genomic DNA from each cell subset was distributed evenly across all wells of several immunoSEQ 96-well plates, and each plate was treated as a replicate. Each replicate PCR for sorted subsets received around 0.2 ug genomic DNA, equal to tens of thousands of T cell genomes. Purified libraries were quantified with a Qubit 3.0 fluorometer, sized on a Bioanalyzer 2100, and re-quantified with the KAPA Library Quantification kit. Every immunoSEQ 96-well plate was sequenced on a separate single-read 150-cycle Illumina NextSeq 550 flow cell. The authors' analysis ran thus. Because only junctional sequences without quality scores were contained in the immunoSEQ output, filtering matching that applied to full-length reads could not be performed. To assign V/J genes and CDR3, sequences were annotated using PyIR, a Python wrapper for IgBLAST v1.9, with IMGT germline references. Reads were removed for weak V/J assignments (E-value above 1e-6), missing CDR3, stop codons, out-of-frame junctions, or ambiguous translated residues. V3J clonotypes were defined as sequences sharing the same inferred V gene, J gene, and CDR3 amino acid sequence. Percentage overlap between repertoires was computed as shared unique clonotypes divided by the size of the smaller repertoire. Richness of each repertoire was evaluated using RTK rarefaction, the Chao1 estimator, and Recon v2.1 estimates of unobserved clonotypes. Generation probabilities for all TCRbeta clonotypes obtained by the gDNA method from a handful of donors were computed using OLGA. Drawn from immuneACCESS, this table holds only the in-frame rearrangements with V and J called that TCRdb kept. Clones are partly lost; checked studies trace under half to an unresolved V gene and leave the rest unexplained. The D gene and trimming were derived from the DNA, and the V and J assignments and clone size from that table. Present in this sample are about 1 million clones, around 74% of which were seen just once. Roughly 1.4% of the sample belongs to the ten largest clones.

Turning to this clone: No antigen is known for it. No qualities accompany the bases; no much larger clone lies one base away.

The origin of this receptor is a man younger than 30 in good health. Sequenced material: memory CD4+ T cells sorted from blood. This sample's cell subset or site label indicates: CD45RA-negative fraction. Here the chain combines TRBV2 and TRBJ1-6; TRBD1 lines up with 7 middle nucleotides. The sequence in DNA is TGTGCCAGCAGTACCCGGGCCCAGGGGGTGTCACCCCTCCACTTT. The encoded protein is CASSTRAQGVSPLHF.